This T cell receptor beta chain was identified in a study of cytomegalovirus exposure and HLA in healthy donors. Turning to this clone: Its antigen remains unidentified.

CDR3 size: 14 residues. CDR1 and CDR2 from the germline V gene are SGHNT and YYREEE (reference sequence). Trimming left V 4 bases short and J 10 bases short, with 18 bases between. Study-level results: Later analysis identified over 15,000 TCR beta sequences associated with HLA alleles, using a false discovery rate threshold of 0.05. Researchers left out some V segments, among them TRBV6-2 and TRBV6-3, as indistinguishable. Most TCR sequences were uncommon, yet certain public TCRs appeared in many donors.

The primer mix had 60 Vbeta and 13 Jbeta primers. TCRdb's copy holds only in-frame clones and misses some; the assay was immunoSEQ multiplex PCR. The sample shows 100,000 to 150,000 clones, more than 75% of them seen only once. Sample: PBMCs. The genes are TRBV5-4 and TRBJ2-1, with D possibly TRBD1 on 6 matching bases. The receptor's source is a man aged 25-45 years in good health and CMV-seropositive. This CDR3 reads CASSPGRGLDEQFF. The CDR3 DNA reads TGTGCCAGCAGCCCGGGCAGGGGATTAGACGAGCAGTTCTTC.